The rows below give T cell receptor beta chains drawn from one sample of a study of T-cell reconstitution after alpha-beta-depleted transplantation in children. Each CDR3 protein gets one entry after TCRdb re-called the PCR reads with MiXCR. The sample holds about 500,000 distinct CDR3 sequences, about 30% seen once. The input for sequencing was PBMCs from the stem cell graft donor, taken from the stem cell graft. The receptors originated from a human donor who donated a stem cell graft to a child with aplastic anemia. CDR3s include the opening cysteine and the closing phenylalanine or tryptophan. D genes are given only for firm matches. Size is omitted from some rows. Given values are once, few, many or a class for expanded clones.

j_call: TRBJ2-4
clone_size: NA
d_call: NA
v_call: TRBV6-2/TRBV6-3
cdr3_aa: CASSRLGGRSRENIQYF
cdr3_nt: TGTGCCAGCAGTCGCTTAGGGGGGCGATCCAGGGAAAACATTCAGTACTTC

j_call: TRBJ2-2
clone_size: many
d_call: NA
v_call: TRBV6-4
cdr3_aa: CASSDRDTGELFF
cdr3_nt: TGTGCCAGCAGTGACAGGGACACCGGGGAGCTGTTTTTT

j_call: TRBJ2-5
clone_size: NA
d_call: NA
v_call: TRBV12-3/TRBV12-4
cdr3_aa: CASSLSRGTAETQYF
cdr3_nt: TGTGCCAGCAGTCTCTCGCGGGGTACCGCAGAGACCCAGTACTTC

j_call: TRBJ1-1
clone_size: once
d_call: NA
v_call: TRBV5-5
cdr3_aa: CASRRQWGGLRNTEAFF
cdr3_nt: TGTGCCAGCAGGCGTCAGTGGGGGGGCCTGAGGAACACTGAAGCTTTCTTT

j_call: TRBJ1-1
clone_size: NA
d_call: TRBD1
v_call: TRBV29-1
cdr3_aa: CSVLEQGAKNTEAFF
cdr3_nt: TGCAGCGTCTTGGAACAGGGGGCCAAAAACACTGAAGCTTTCTTT

j_call: TRBJ2-6
clone_size: many
d_call: NA
v_call: TRBV7-2
cdr3_aa: CASSVPGLGSGANVLTF
cdr3_nt: TGTGCCAGCAGCGTTCCCGGACTGGGCTCTGGGGCCAACGTCCTGACTTTC

j_call: TRBJ2-4
clone_size: NA
d_call: NA
v_call: TRBV6-1
cdr3_aa: CASSVGGEGNFNIQHF
cdr3_nt: TGTGCCAGCAGTGTCGGGGGAGAGGGTAATTTTAACATTCAGCACTTC

j_call: TRBJ1-1
clone_size: few
d_call: NA
v_call: TRBV5-5
cdr3_aa: CASSSPGRSNTEAFF
cdr3_nt: TGTGCCAGCAGCTCCCCGGGGAGGTCGAACACTGAAGCTTTCTTT

j_call: TRBJ1-1
clone_size: NA
d_call: NA
v_call: TRBV20-1
cdr3_aa: CSATNGHPNTEAFF
cdr3_nt: TGCAGTGCTACGAATGGACACCCGAACACTGAAGCTTTCTTT

j_call: TRBJ2-1
clone_size: NA
d_call: NA
v_call: TRBV5-6
cdr3_aa: CASSLRGRVPYNEQFF
cdr3_nt: TGTGCCAGCAGCTTACGAGGCCGGGTCCCCTACAATGAGCAGTTCTTC

j_call: TRBJ2-5
clone_size: NA
d_call: TRBD2
v_call: TRBV20-1
cdr3_aa: CSARDKVAGIQETQYF
cdr3_nt: TGCAGTGCTAGAGATAAGGTAGCGGGAATCCAAGAGACCCAGTACTTC

j_call: TRBJ1-2
clone_size: few
d_call: TRBD1
v_call: TRBV29-1
cdr3_aa: CSVTPGTDNYGYTF
cdr3_nt: TGCAGCGTTACACCCGGGACAGATAACTATGGCTACACCTTC